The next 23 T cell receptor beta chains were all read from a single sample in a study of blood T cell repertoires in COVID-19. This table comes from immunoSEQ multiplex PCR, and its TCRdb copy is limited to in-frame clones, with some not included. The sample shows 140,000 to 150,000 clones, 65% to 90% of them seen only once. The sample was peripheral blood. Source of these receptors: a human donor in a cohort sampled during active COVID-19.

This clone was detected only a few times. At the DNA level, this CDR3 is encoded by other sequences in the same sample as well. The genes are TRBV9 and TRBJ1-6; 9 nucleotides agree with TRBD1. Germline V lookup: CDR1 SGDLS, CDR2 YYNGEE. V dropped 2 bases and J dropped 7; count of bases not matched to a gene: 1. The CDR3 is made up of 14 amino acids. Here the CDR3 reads CASSVGQGNSPLHF. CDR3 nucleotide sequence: TGTGCCAGCAGCGTTGGACAGGGGAATTCACCCCTCCACTTT. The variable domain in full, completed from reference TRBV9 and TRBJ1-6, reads DSGVTQTPKHLITATGQRVTLRCSPRSGDLSVYWYQQSLDQGLQFLIQYYNGEERAKGNILERFSAQQFPDLHSELNLSSLELGDSALYFCASSVGQGNSPLHFGNGTRLTVT.

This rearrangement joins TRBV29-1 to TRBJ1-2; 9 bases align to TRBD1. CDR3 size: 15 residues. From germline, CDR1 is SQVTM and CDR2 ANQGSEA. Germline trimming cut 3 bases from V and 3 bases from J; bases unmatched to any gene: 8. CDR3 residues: CSVDATGGTDYGYTF. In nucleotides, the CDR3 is TGCAGCGTTGACGCTACAGGGGGCACAGACTATGGCTACACCTTC.

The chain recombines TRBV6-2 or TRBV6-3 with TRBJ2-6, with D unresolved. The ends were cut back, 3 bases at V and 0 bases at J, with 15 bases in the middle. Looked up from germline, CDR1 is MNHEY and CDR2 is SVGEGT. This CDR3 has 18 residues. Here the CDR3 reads CASSYLETIPSGANVLTF. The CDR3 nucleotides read TGTGCCAGCAGTTATCTAGAAACAATCCCCTCTGGGGCCAACGTCCTGACTTTC.

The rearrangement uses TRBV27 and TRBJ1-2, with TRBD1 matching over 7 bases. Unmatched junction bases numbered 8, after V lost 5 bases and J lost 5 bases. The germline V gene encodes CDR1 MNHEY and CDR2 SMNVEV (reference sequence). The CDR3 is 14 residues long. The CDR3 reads CASSGRAGGYGYTF. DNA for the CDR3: TGTGCCAGCAGTGGGCGGGCAGGGGGGTATGGCTACACCTTC.

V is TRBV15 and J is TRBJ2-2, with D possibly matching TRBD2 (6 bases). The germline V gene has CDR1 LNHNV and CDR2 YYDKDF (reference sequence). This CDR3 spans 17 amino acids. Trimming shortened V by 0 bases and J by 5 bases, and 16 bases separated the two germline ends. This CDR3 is CATSRDPSALRTGELFF. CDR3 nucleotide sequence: TGTGCCACCAGCAGAGACCCTAGCGCCCTGAGGACCGGGGAGCTGTTTTTT. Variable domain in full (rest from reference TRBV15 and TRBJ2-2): DAMVIQNPRYQVTQFGKPVTLSCSQTLNHNVMYWYQQKSSQAPKLLFHYYDKDFNNEADTPDNFQSRRPNTSFCFLDIRSPGLGDTAMYLCATSRDPSALRTGELFFGEGSRLTVL.

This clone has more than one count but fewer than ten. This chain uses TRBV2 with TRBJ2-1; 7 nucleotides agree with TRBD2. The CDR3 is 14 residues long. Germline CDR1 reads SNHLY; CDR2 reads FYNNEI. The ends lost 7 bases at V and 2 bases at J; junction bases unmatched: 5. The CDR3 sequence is CASTRLATYNEQFF. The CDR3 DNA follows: TGTGCCAGCACTAGACTAGCTACCTACAATGAGCAGTTCTTC.

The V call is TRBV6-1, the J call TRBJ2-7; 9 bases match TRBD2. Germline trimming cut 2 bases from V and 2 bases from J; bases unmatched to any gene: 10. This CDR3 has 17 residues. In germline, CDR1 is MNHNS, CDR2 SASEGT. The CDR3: CASSENLWVAGAYEQYF. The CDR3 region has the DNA TGTGCCAGCAGTGAAAATTTGTGGGTAGCGGGGGCCTACGAGCAGTACTTC.

The CDR3 sequence: CASSPGGPNTEAFF. CDR3 bases: TGTGCCAGCTCACCAGGGGGCCCGAACACTGAAGCTTTCTTT. The gene calls are TRBV18 and TRBJ1-1, with D possibly matching TRBD1 (6 bases). The CDR3 runs to 14 residues. Germline V lookup: CDR1 KGHSH, CDR2 LQKENI. V lost 2 bases, J lost 1 base, and 8 bases lay in between.

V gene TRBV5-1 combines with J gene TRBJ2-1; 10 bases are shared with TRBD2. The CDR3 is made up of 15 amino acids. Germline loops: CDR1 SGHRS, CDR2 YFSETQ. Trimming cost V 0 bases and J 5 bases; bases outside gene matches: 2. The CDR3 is CASSLVAGGNNEQFF. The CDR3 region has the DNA TGCGCCAGCAGCTTGGTAGCGGGAGGAAACAATGAGCAGTTCTTC.

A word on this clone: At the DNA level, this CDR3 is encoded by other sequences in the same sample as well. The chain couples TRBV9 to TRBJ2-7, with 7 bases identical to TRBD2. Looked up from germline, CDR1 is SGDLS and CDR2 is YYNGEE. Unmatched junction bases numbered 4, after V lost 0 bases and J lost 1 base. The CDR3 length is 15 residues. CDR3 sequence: CASSVGGSGSYEQYF. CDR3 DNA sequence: TGTGCCAGCAGCGTAGGGGGTAGCGGGTCCTACGAGCAGTACTTC.

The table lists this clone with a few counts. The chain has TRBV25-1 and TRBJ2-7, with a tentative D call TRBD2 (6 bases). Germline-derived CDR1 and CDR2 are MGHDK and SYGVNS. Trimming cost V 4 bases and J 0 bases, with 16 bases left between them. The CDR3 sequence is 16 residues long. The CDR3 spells CASSVLGGSHSYEQYF. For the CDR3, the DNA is TGTGCCAGCAGTGTCCTGGGGGGTTCCCACTCCTACGAGCAGTACTTC.

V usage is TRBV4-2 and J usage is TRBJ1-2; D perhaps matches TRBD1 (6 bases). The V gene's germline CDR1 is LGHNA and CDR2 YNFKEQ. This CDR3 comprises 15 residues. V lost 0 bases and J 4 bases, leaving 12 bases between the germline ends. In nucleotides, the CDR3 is TGTGCCAGCAGCCAAGAACTGCGAGGGGGCTATGGCTACACCTTC. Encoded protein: CASSQELRGGYGYTF.

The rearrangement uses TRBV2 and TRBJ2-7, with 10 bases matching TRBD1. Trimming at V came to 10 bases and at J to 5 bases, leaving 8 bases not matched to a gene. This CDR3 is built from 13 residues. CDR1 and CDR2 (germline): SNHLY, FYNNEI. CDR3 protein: CANRDRGPHEQYF. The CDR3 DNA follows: TGTGCCAACCGGGACAGGGGTCCCCACGAGCAGTACTTC.

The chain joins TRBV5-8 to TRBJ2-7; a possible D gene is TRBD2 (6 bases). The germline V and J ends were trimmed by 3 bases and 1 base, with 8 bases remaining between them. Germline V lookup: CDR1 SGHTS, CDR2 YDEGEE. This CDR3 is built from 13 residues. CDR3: CASSYGTSYEQYF. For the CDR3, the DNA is TGTGCCAGCAGCTATGGGACTTCCTACGAGCAGTACTTC.

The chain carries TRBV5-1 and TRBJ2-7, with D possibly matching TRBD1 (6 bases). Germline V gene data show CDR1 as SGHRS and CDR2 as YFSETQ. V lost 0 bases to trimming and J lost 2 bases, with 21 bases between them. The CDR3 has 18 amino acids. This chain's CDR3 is CASSLAPKTRDITYEQYF. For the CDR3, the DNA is TGCGCCAGCAGCTTGGCCCCTAAAACCCGGGACATAACCTACGAGCAGTACTTC.

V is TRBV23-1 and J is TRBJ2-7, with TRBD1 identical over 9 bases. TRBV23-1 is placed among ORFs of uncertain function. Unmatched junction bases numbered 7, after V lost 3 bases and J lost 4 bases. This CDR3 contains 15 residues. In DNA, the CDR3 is TGCGCCAGCAGTCAGCCGGGACAGGGAACTTACGAGCAGTACTTC. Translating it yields CASSQPGQGTYEQYF.

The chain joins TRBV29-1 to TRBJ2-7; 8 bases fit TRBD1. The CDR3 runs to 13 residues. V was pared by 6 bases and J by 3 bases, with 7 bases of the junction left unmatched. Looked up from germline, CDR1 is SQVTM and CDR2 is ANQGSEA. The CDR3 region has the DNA TGCAGCGTATTGACAGGGGCAGGCTACGAGCAGTACTTC. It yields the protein CSVLTGAGYEQYF.

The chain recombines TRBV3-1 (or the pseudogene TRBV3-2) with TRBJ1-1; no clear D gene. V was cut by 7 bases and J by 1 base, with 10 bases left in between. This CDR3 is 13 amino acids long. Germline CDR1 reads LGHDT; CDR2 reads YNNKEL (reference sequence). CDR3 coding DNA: TGTGCCAGCACTACTATCGGGAACACTGAAGCTTTCTTT. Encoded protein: CASTTIGNTEAFF.

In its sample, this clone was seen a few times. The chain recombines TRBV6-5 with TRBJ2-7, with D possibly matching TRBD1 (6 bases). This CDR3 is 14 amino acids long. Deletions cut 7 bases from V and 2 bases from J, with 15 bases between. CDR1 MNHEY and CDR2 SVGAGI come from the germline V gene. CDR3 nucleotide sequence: TGTGCCAGCAAGACGACAGGCGCAGCCTACGAGCAGTACTTC. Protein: CASKTTGAAYEQYF.

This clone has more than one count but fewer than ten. CDR3 nucleotides: TGTGCCAGCAGCCAGACAGGGGGTTCGGACACTGAAGCTTTCTTT. Its translation: CASSQTGGSDTEAFF. The chain joins TRBV3-1 (or the pseudogene TRBV3-2) to TRBJ1-1; TRBD1 matches 9 bases. The J segment lost 3 bases and the V segment lost 3 bases, leaving 5 bases of the junction unmatched. The CDR3 spans 15 residues. Germline V gene lookup returns CDR1 LGHDT and CDR2 YNNKEL (reference sequence).

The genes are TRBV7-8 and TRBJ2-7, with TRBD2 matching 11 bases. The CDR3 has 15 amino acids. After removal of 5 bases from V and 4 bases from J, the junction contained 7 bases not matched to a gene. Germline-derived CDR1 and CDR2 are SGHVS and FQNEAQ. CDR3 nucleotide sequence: TGTGCCAGCAGCCCTTCACTAGCGGGAGTTTACGAGCAGTACTTC. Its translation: CASSPSLAGVYEQYF. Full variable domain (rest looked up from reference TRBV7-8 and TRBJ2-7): GAGVSQSPRYKVAKRGQDVALRCDPISGHVSLFWYQQALGQGPEFLTYFQNEAQLDKSGLPSDRFFAERPEGSVSTLKIQRTQQEDSAVYLCASSPSLAGVYEQYFGPGTRLTVT.

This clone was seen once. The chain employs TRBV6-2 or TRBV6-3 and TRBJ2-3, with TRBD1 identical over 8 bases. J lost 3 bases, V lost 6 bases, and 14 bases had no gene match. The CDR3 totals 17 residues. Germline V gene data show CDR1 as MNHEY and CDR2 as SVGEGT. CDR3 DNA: TGTGCCAGCAGCCTGTGGACAGGGCCAGCTAAAACAGATACGCAGTATTTT. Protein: CASSLWTGPAKTDTQYF.

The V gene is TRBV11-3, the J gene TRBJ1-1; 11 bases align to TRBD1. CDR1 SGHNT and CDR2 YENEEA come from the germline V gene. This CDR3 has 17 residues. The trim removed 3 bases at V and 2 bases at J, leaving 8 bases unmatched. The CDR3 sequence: CASSLLRDRGGNTEAFF. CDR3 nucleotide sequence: TGTGCCAGCAGCTTGCTCCGGGACAGGGGGGGTAACACTGAAGCTTTCTTT.